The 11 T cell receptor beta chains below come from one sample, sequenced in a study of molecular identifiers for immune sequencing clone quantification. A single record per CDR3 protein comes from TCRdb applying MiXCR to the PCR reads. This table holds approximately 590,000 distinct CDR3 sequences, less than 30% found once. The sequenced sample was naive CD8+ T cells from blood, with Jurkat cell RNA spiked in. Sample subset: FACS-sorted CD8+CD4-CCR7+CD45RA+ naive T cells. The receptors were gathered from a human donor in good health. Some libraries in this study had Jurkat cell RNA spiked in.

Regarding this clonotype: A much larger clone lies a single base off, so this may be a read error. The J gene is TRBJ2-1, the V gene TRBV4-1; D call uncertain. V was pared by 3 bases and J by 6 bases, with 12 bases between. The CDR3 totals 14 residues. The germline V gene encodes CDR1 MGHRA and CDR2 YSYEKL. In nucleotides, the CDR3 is TGCGCCAGCAGCCATGAGACGGGCACCAATGAGCAGTTCTTC. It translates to CASSHETGTNEQFF.

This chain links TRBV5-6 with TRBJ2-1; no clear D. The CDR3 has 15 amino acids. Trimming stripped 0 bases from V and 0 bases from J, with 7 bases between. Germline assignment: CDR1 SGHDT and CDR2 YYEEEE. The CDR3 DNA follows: TGTGCCAGCAGCTTGGAGCCGGGCTCCTACAATGAGCAGTTCTTC. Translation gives CASSLEPGSYNEQFF.

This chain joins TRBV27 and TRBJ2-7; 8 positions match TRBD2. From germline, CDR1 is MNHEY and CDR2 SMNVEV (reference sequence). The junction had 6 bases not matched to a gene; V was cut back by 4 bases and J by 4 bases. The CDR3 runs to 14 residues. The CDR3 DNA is TGTGCCAGCAGTTATGCGGGGGGCAGGTACGAGCAGTACTTC. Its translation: CASSYAGGRYEQYF.

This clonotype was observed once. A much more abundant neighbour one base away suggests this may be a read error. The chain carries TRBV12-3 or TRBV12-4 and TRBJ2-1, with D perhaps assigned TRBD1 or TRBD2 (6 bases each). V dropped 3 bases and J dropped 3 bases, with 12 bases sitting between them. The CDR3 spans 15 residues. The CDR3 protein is CASSFDGGDYNEQFF. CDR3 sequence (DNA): TGTGCCAGCAGTTTCGACGGGGGCGACTACAATGAGCAGTTCTTC.

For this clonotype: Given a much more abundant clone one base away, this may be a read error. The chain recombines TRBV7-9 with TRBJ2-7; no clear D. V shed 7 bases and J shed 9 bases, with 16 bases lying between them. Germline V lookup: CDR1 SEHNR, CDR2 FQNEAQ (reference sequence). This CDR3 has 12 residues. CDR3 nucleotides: TGTGCCAGCATGGGCCCTCGCCACGGGCAGTACTTC. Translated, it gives CASMGPRHGQYF.

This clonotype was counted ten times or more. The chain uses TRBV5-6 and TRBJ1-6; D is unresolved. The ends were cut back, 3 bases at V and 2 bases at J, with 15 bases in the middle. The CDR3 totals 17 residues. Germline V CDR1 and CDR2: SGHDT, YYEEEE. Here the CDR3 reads CASSSMGITTYNSPLHF. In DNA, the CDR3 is TGTGCCAGCAGCTCGATGGGGATAACCACCTATAATTCACCCCTCCACTTT.

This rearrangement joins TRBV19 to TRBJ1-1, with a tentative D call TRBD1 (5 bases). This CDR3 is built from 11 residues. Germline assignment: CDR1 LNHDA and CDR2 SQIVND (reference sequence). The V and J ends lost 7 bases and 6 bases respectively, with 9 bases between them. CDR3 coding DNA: TGTGCCAGTACCCGGGGACCTGAAGCTTTCTTT. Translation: CASTRGPEAFF.

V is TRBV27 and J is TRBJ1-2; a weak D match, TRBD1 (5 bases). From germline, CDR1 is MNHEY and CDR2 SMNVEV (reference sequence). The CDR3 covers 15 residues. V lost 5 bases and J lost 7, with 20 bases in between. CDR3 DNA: TGTGCCAGCAGTCCCTTTTGGGGCGGAGATTTTGGCTACACCTTC. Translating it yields CASSPFWGGDFGYTF.

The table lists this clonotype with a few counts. Written as DNA, the CDR3 is TGTGCCACCCAAGGACAGCCGAGGGGCTACACCTTC. Protein: CATQGQPRGYTF. The chain couples TRBV19 to TRBJ1-2, with D tentatively TRBD1 (6 bases). Deletions cut 10 bases from V and 8 bases from J, with 17 bases between. CDR3 length equals 12 residues. The germline CDR1 and CDR2 sequences are LNHDA and SQIVND (reference sequence).

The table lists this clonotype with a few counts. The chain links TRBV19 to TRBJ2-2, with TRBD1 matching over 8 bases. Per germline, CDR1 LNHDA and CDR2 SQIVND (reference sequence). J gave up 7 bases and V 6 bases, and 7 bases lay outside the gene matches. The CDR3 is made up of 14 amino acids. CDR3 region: CASRWTGIVGELFF. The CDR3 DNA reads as TGTGCCAGTAGATGGACAGGGATAGTCGGGGAGCTGTTTTTT.

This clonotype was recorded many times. The CDR3 loop reads CASSPAGLPSANTGELFF. For the CDR3, the DNA is TGTGCCAGCAGCCCCGCGGGACTGCCCTCTGCGAACACCGGGGAGCTGTTTTTT. The V and J genes are TRBV7-3 and TRBJ2-2; D is possibly TRBD2 (6 bases). Trimming cost V 5 bases and J 0 bases, with 19 bases left between them. This CDR3 has 18 residues. Germline values: CDR1 SGHTA, CDR2 FQGTGA.